There are a few counts of the clone carrying this T cell receptor (beta chain). This sample is drawn from a study of regulatory T cells in long-lasting Graves disease. The time point is: newly diagnosed GD, antithyroid drugs for less than 3 months. PBMCs were the source of the RNA used for TCR sequencing. In germline, CDR1 is MNHNS, CDR2 SASEGT. V was pared by 1 base and J by 4 bases, with 9 bases between. The CDR3 length is 14 residues. Construction of the TCR beta libraries employed iRepertoire HTBI primers in conjunction with Arm-PCR of CDR3 regions. TCRdb independently ran MiXCR on the multiplex PCR reads; one entry per CDR3 protein. This sample yields about 460,000 distinct CDR3 sequences, of which about 15% are seen a single time; over 15% belongs to the top ten. This sample also appeared in a second study, on T cells in Graves' hyperthyroidism and ophthalmopathy.

The chain carries TRBV6-1 and TRBJ2-3; D might be TRBD2 (5 bases). The sequence derives from a woman aged 50 to 65 with Graves disease. The specimen was peripheral blood mononuclear cells (PBMCs), collected at new diagnosis, from a patient treated with antithyroid drugs. CDR3 DNA sequence: TGTGCCAGCAGTGAAGTGCGGGCTCCAGATACGCAGTATTTT. This codes for CASSEVRAPDTQYF.